The next 24 T cell receptor beta chains were all read from a single sample in a study of OX40 agonist ivuxolimab in advanced cancers. Repertoires were generated with immunoSEQ multiplex PCR, while TCRdb's copy carries only in-frame clones and drops some. The repertoire includes tens of thousands of clones, roughly 80% of them detected once, and roughly 5.1% sits in the top ten. This material consisted of CD4+ or CD8+ T cells sorted from blood, taken in a trial of the OX40 agonist ivuxolimab. The receptors were sampled from an adult with an advanced solid tumor such as melanoma, head and neck, liver or kidney cancer.

The CDR3 coding sequence is TGTGCCAGCAGTGCCCGGAACACTGAAGCTTTCTTT. Amino acid sequence: CASSARNTEAFF. J is TRBJ1-1 and V is TRBV6-1; D gene ambiguous. The ends were cut back, 4 bases at V and 1 base at J, with 4 bases in the middle. CDR3 length: 12 residues. Germline V CDR1 and CDR2: MNHNS, SASEGT.

The chain carries TRBV2 and TRBJ2-7; D is perhaps TRBD2 (5 bases). V lost 8 bases and J 6 bases, leaving 11 bases between the germline ends. CDR1 and CDR2 (germline): SNHLY, FYNNEI. The CDR3 extends over 11 amino acids. The DNA for the CDR3 is TGTGCCAGCGGTTATGCGGGCGAGCAGTACTTC. Translation gives CASGYAGEQYF.

This chain joins TRBV14 and TRBJ1-5; D is uncertain. The CDR3 has 13 amino acids. Germline V gives CDR1 SGHDN, CDR2 FVKESK. Trimming left V 1 base short and J 5 bases short, with 6 bases between. The CDR3 spells CASSQGLDQPQHF. As DNA, the CDR3 is TGTGCCAGCAGCCAAGGATTGGATCAGCCCCAGCATTTT.

The chain carries TRBV7-8 and TRBJ2-2; TRBD2 is a possible D gene (6 bases). V gave up 1 base and J gave up 5 bases, with 14 bases separating them. CDR3 length: 16 amino acids. From germline, CDR1 is SGHVS and CDR2 FQNEAQ. CDR3 sequence reads: CASSLVSGGGTGELFF. CDR3 nucleotide sequence: TGTGCCAGCAGCTTAGTTTCCGGGGGAGGAACCGGGGAGCTGTTTTTT.

The gene calls are TRBV18 and TRBJ2-7, with 9 positions matching TRBD2. The CDR3 extends over 16 amino acids. The V gene end was trimmed by 1 base and the J gene end by 2 bases; junction bases not matched to a gene: 6. Per germline, CDR1 KGHSH and CDR2 LQKENI. CDR3 region: CASSPQGTSSAYEQYF. As DNA, the CDR3 is TGTGCCAGCTCACCACAAGGGACTAGCAGCGCCTACGAGCAGTACTTC.

This clone was recorded only once. J is TRBJ1-5 and V is TRBV6-1; TRBD1 is a possible D gene (5 bases). The CDR3 contains 14 residues. V lost 1 base to trimming and J lost 6 bases, with 10 bases between them. Germline CDR1 reads MNHNS; CDR2 reads SASEGT. This CDR3 is CASSEVGGTQPQHF. The CDR3, as DNA: TGTGCCAGCAGTGAAGTGGGGGGAACTCAGCCCCAGCATTTT.

Only a few counts were recorded for this clone. The chain uses TRBV7-6 and TRBJ1-4, with D perhaps matching TRBD1 (5 bases). Germline assignment: CDR1 SGHVS and CDR2 FNYEAQ. V was shortened by 3 bases and J by 5 bases, with 19 bases between the two germline ends. The CDR3 has 17 residues. The CDR3 here is CASSFPFTRSGNEKLFF. In DNA, the CDR3 is TGTGCCAGCAGCTTCCCCTTTACCCGGTCAGGGAATGAAAAACTGTTTTTT.

The chain is built from TRBV5-4 and TRBJ1-1; no firm D call. V lost 1 base, J lost 1 base, and 5 bases lay in between. The length of the CDR3 is 13 residues. Germline CDR1 is SGHNT and CDR2 is YYREEE (reference sequence). This CDR3 is CASSLSQNTEAFF. The CDR3 DNA follows: TGTGCCAGCAGCTTGTCCCAGAACACTGAAGCTTTCTTT.

This clone is a singleton in its sample. The V gene is TRBV29-1, the J gene TRBJ1-2; D not certain. V was shortened by 4 bases and J by 6 bases, with 9 bases between the two germline ends. CDR1 is SQVTM, CDR2 ANQGSEA, per germline. This CDR3 spans 11 amino acids. CDR3 in amino acids: CSVGKDDGYTF. CDR3 bases: TGCAGCGTTGGGAAGGATGATGGCTACACCTTC.

The rearrangement uses TRBV6-5 and TRBJ1-2; 7 nucleotides agree with TRBD1. Germline lookup yields CDR1 MNHEY and CDR2 SVGAGI. V gave up 0 bases and J gave up 6 bases; unmatched junction bases: 7. The CDR3 consists of 15 residues. CDR3 residues: CASSYSNTGDNGYTF. CDR3 DNA sequence: TGTGCCAGCAGTTACTCGAACACAGGGGATAATGGCTACACCTTC.

The rearrangement joins TRBV29-1 to TRBJ2-2; D not resolved. Germline V lookup: CDR1 SQVTM, CDR2 ANQGSEA. Trimming pared 4 bases from V and 5 bases from J, leaving 23 bases between. The CDR3 runs 17 residues. The CDR3 here is CSVATVRGTSQTGELFF. The CDR3 DNA reads as TGCAGCGTTGCTACTGTTCGAGGTACTTCGCAAACCGGGGAGCTGTTTTTT.

Remarks on this clone: The sample has other DNA sequences that encode this CDR3 too. The J gene is TRBJ2-3, the V gene TRBV5-4; D not certain. The CDR3 consists of 14 residues. V shed 0 bases and J shed 2 bases, with 7 bases lying between them. The V gene's germline CDR1 is SGHNT and CDR2 YYREEE (reference sequence). The CDR3 sequence is CASSLGGATDTQYF. The CDR3 coding sequence is TGTGCCAGCAGCTTGGGAGGTGCCACAGATACGCAGTATTTT. The entire variable domain, with the rest obtained from reference TRBV5-4 and TRBJ2-3, is as follows: ETGVTQSPTHLIKTRGQQVTLRCSSQSGHNTVSWYQQALGQGPQFIFQYYREEENGRGNFPPRFSGLQFPNYSSELNVNALELDDSALYLCASSLGGATDTQYFGPGTRLTVL.

The chain carries TRBV5-1 and TRBJ2-3, with 9 bases matching TRBD2. The CDR3 covers 17 residues. Germline V gene sequence: CDR1 SGHRS, CDR2 YFSETQ. Trimming removed 0 bases from V and 1 base from J; junction bases left unmatched: 6. CDR3 in DNA: TGCGCCAGCAGCTTGGCCGCGGGAGGGCCGGGCACAGATACGCAGTATTTT. It specifies CASSLAAGGPGTDTQYF.

The chain carries TRBV7-2 and TRBJ1-1; D call uncertain. Germline V gene lookup returns CDR1 SGHTA and CDR2 FQGNSA. CDR3 length: 14 residues. V shed 5 bases and J shed 3 bases, with 13 bases lying between them. The CDR3 here is CASSRLAGYTEAFF. CDR3 coding DNA: TGTGCCAGCAGCCGCTTGGCCGGATACACTGAAGCTTTCTTT.

This clone was found once. The chain carries TRBV7-3 and TRBJ2-3; 7 bases agree with TRBD1. V lost 8 bases to trimming and J lost 4 bases; unmatched junction nucleotides: 9. Germline CDR1 reads SGHTA; CDR2 reads FQGTGA. The length of the CDR3 is 14 residues. The CDR3 DNA follows: TGTGCCAGCCGCCCAGGGGGATCAGCAGATACGCAGTATTTT. Protein product: CASRPGGSADTQYF.

The chain is built from TRBV30 and TRBJ2-7; 7 bases fit TRBD1. Germline assignment: CDR1 GTSNPN and CDR2 SVGIG (reference sequence). This CDR3 contains 13 residues. The V gene end was trimmed by 4 bases and the J gene end by 3 bases; junction bases not matched to a gene: 6. The chain's CDR3 is CAWTGRDSYEQYF. The CDR3 coding sequence is TGTGCCTGGACCGGCCGGGACAGCTACGAGCAGTACTTC.

V gene TRBV6-5 combines with J gene TRBJ2-3, with D unclear. Germline CDR1 reads MNHEY; CDR2 reads SVGAGI. Deletions cut 5 bases from V and 1 base from J, with 7 bases between. The CDR3 loop spans 13 amino acids. CDR3 nucleotide sequence: TGTGCCAGCAGTGAGCCGGGCACAGATACGCAGTATTTT. The encoded protein is CASSEPGTDTQYF.

The sample holds a few counts of this clone. V is TRBV21-1 and J is TRBJ1-5; the tabulated D call, TRBD1, remains unverified against the DNA. TRBV21-1 represents a pseudogene. The CDR3 has 15 amino acids. The CDR3 protein is CASSKQSQGGQPQHF. The CDR3 DNA sequence: TGTGCCAGCAGCAAACAGTCACAGGGGGGTCAGCCCCAGCATTTT.

The chain employs TRBV6-5 and TRBJ1-2; D is unclear. V was cut by 8 bases and J by 7 bases, with 11 bases left in between. The CDR3 totals 11 residues. Germline V gene lookup returns CDR1 MNHEY and CDR2 SVGAGI. The CDR3 spells CASGINRGYTF. The CDR3 DNA reads TGTGCCAGCGGTATCAACCGTGGCTACACCTTC.

The chain has TRBV7-2 and TRBJ2-1; D possibly corresponds to TRBD2 (5 bases). Germline CDR1 SGHTA, CDR2 FQGNSA. Trimming pared 4 bases from V and 5 bases from J, leaving 9 bases between. The CDR3 length is 13 residues. This CDR3 is CASSSGIHNEQFF. The CDR3 coding sequence is TGTGCCAGCAGCTCGGGGATCCACAATGAGCAGTTCTTC.

This clone was observed a single time. The chain carries TRBV7-2 and TRBJ1-1; D perhaps matches TRBD1 (5 bases). This CDR3 is 14 amino acids long. V dropped 2 bases and J dropped 3 bases, with 10 bases sitting between them. Germline V lookup: CDR1 SGHTA, CDR2 FQGNSA. CDR3 coding DNA: TGTGCCAGCAGCTTACAGGGAGGGGACACTGAAGCTTTCTTT. It encodes CASSLQGGDTEAFF.

The chain carries TRBV7-9 and TRBJ2-7, with D perhaps matching TRBD1 (7 bases). The CDR3 consists of 15 residues. Germline CDR1 SEHNR, CDR2 FQNEAQ (reference sequence). V lost 4 bases to trimming and J lost 2 bases, with 15 bases between them. CDR3 nucleotides: TGTGCCAGCAGCTGGGGGGCAGGGGGTGCCTACGAGCAGTACTTC. Its protein product is CASSWGAGGAYEQYF.

This clone was seen a handful of times. The chain joins TRBV2 to TRBJ2-7; D uncertain. The CDR3 has 13 residues. Per germline, CDR1 SNHLY and CDR2 FYNNEI. V was clipped by 8 bases and J by 0 bases, with 11 bases between them. The DNA of the CDR3 is TGTGCCAGCCTGACTGCCCTCTCCTACGAGCAGTACTTC. Amino acids: CASLTALSYEQYF.

This clone was counted between two and nine times. The sample contains more than one DNA sequence encoding this CDR3. The chain uses TRBV4-1 and TRBJ1-5; tentative D call: TRBD1 (5 bases). This CDR3 has 14 amino acids. V lost 0 bases and J lost 7, with 10 bases in between. Germline loops: CDR1 MGHRA, CDR2 YSYEKL. The CDR3 DNA reads as TGCGCCAGCAGCCAAGACAGGGAAGACCAGCCCCAGCATTTT. Protein sequence: CASSQDREDQPQHF.